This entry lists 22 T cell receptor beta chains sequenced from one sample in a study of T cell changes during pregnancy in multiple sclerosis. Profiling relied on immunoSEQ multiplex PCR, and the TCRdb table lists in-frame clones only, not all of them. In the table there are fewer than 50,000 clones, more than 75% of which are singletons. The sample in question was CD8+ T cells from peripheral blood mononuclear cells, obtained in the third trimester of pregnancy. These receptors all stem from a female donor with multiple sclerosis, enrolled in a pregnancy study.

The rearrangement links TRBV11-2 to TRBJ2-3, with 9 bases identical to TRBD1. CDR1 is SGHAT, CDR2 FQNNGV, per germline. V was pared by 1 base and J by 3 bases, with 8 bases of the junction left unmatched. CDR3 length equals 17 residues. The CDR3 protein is CASSLGPGQGLTDTQYF. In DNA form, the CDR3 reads TGTGCCAGCAGCTTAGGACCGGGACAGGGTTTAACAGATACGCAGTATTTT.

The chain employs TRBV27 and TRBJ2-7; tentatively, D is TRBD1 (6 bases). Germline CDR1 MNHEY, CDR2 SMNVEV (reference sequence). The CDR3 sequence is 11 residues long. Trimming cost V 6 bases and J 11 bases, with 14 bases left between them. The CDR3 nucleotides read TGTGCCAGCAGAATCACACAGGGTAAGTACTTC. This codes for CASRITQGKYF.

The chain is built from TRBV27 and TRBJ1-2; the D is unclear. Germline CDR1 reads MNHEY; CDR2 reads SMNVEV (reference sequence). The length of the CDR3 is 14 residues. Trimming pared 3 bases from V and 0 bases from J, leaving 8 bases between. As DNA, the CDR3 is TGTGCCAGCAGTTTCGGGGAGACTAACTATGGCTACACCTTC. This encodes CASSFGETNYGYTF.

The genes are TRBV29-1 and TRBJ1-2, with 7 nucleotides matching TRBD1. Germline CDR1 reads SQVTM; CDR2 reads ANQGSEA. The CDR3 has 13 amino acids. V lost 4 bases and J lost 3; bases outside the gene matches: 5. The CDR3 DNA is TGCAGCGTTGTAGGGGGGACAGACTATGGCTACACCTTC. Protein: CSVVGGTDYGYTF.

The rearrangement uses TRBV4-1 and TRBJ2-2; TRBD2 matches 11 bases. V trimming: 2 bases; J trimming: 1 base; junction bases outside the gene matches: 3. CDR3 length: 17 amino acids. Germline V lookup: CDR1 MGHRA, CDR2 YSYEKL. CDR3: CASSQTLAGGNTGELFF. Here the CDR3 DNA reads TGCGCCAGCAGCCAAACCCTAGCGGGGGGGAACACCGGGGAGCTGTTTTTT.

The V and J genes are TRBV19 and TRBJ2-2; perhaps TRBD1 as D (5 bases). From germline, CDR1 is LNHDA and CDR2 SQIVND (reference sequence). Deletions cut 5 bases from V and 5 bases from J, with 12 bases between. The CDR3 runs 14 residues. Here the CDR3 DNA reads TGTGCCAGTAGTCCCCCAGACAGAACCGGGGAGCTGTTTTTT. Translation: CASSPPDRTGELFF. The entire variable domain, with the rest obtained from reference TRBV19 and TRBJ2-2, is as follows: DGGITQSPKYLFRKEGQNVTLSCEQNLNHDAMYWYRQDPGQGLRLIYYSQIVNDFQKGDIAEGYSVSREKKESFPLTVTSAQKNPTAFYLCASSPPDRTGELFFGEGSRLTVL.

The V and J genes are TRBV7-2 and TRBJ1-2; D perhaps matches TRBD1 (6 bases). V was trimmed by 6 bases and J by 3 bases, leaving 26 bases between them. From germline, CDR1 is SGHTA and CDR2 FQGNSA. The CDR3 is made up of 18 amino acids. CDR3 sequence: CASRQTGQPTLLYYGYTF. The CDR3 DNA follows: TGTGCCAGCAGACAAACCGGACAGCCCACTTTGCTCTACTATGGCTACACCTTC.

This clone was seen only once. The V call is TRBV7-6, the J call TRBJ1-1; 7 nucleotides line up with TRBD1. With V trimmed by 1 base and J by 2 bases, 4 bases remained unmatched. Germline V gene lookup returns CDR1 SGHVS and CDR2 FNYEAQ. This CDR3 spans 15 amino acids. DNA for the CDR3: TGTGCCAGCAGCTTAGGTAGACAGGGAAACACTGAAGCTTTCTTT. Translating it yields CASSLGRQGNTEAFF.

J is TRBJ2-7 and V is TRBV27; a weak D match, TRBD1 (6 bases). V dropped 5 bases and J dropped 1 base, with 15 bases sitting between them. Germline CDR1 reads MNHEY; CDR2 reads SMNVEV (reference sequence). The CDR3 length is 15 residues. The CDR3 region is CASSASTGSSYEQYF. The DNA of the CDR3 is TGTGCCAGCAGTGCTTCTACAGGGAGTTCCTACGAGCAGTACTTC.

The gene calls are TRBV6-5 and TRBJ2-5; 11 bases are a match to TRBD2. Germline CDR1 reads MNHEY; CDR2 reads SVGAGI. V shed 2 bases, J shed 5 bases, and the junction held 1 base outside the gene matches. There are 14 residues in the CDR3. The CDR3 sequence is CASSYVAGGETQYF. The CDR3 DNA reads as TGTGCCAGCAGTTACGTAGCGGGGGGGGAGACCCAGTACTTC.

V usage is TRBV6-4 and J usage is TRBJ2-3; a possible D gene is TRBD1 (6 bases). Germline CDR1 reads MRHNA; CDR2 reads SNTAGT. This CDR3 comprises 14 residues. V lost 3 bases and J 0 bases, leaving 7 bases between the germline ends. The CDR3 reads CASSEGHSTDTQYF. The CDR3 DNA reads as TGTGCCAGCAGTGAGGGACATAGCACAGATACGCAGTATTTT.

In DNA, the CDR3 is TGTGCCAGCAGTAACGTGCTGGAGCGAAACTATGGCTACACCTTC. It yields the protein CASSNVLERNYGYTF. The gene calls are TRBV28 and TRBJ1-2; D remains ambiguous. Trimming took 5 bases from V and 2 from J, leaving 15 bases between them. The CDR3 is 15 residues long. Germline CDR1 reads MDHEN; CDR2 reads SYDVKM.

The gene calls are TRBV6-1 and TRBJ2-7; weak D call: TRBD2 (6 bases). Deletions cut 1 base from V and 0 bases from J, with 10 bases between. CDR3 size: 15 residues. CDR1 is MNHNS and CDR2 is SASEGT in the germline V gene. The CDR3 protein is CASSEEGGSSYEQYF. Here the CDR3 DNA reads TGTGCCAGCAGTGAAGAGGGAGGCAGCTCCTACGAGCAGTACTTC.

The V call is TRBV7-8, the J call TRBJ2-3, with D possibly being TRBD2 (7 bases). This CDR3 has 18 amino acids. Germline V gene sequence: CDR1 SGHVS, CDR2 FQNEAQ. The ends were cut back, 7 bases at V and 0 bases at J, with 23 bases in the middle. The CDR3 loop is CASNLLRGALTSTDTQYF. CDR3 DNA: TGTGCCAGCAACCTGCTCCGGGGGGCACTGACTAGCACAGATACGCAGTATTTT.

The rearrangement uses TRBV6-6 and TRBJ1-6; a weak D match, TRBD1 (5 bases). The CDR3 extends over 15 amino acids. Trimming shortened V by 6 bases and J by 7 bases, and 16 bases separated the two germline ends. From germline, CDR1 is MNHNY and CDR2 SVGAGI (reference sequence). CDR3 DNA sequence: TGTGCCAGCAGGGACACCGGGACTGGAAATTCACCCCTCCACTTT. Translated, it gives CASRDTGTGNSPLHF.

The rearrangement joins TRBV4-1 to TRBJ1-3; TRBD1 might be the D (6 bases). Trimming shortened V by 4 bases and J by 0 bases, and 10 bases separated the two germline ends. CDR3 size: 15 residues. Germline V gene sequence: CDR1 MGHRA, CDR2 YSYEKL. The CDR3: CASSLGDISGNTIYF. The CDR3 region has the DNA TGCGCCAGCAGCCTCGGGGACATCTCTGGAAACACCATATATTTT.

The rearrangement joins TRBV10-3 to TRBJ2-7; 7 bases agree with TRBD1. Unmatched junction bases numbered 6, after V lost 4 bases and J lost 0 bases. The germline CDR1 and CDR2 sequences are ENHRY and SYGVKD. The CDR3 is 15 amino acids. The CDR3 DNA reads TGTGCCATCAGTGCCTCGGGACAGAGCTCCTACGAGCAGTACTTC. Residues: CAISASGQSSYEQYF.

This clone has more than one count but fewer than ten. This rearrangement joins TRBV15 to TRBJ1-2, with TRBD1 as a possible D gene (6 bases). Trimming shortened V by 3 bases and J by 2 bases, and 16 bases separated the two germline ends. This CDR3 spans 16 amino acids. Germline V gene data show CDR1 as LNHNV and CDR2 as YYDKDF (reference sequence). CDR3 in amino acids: CATSRNYRDPNYGYTF. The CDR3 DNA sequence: TGTGCCACCAGCAGGAACTACAGGGACCCCAACTATGGCTACACCTTC.

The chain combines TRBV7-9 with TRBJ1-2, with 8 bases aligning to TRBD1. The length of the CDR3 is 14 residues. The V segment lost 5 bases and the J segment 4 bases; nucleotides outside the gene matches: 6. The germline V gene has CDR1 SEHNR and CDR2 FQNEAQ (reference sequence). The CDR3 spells CASSTSGTGYGYTF. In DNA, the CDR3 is TGTGCCAGCAGCACCTCCGGGACAGGCTATGGCTACACCTTC.

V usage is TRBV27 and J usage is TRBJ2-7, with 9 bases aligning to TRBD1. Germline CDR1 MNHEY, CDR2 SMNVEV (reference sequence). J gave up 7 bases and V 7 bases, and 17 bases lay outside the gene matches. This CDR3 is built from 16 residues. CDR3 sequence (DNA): TGTGCCAGCAACCCTGGCCCTGGACAGGGGCGGGGGGAGCAGTACTTC. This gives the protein CASNPGPGQGRGEQYF.

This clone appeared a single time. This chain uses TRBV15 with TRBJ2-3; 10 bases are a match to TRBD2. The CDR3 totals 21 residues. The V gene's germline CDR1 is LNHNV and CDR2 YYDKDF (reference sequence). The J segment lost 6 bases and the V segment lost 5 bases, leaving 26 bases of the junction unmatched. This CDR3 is CATSGDLAGDVDADFGDTQYF. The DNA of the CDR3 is TGTGCCACCAGCGGGGATCTAGCGGGGGACGTCGACGCCGACTTTGGGGATACGCAGTATTTT. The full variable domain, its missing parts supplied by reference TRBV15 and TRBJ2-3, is DAMVIQNPRYQVTQFGKPVTLSCSQTLNHNVMYWYQQKSSQAPKLLFHYYDKDFNNEADTPDNFQSRRPNTSFCFLDIRSPGLGDTAMYLCATSGDLAGDVDADFGDTQYFGPGTRLTVL.

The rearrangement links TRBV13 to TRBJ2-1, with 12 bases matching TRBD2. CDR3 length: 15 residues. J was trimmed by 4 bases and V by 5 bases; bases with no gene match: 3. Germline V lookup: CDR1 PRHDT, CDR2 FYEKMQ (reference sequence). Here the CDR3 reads CASSLLAGGYNEQFF. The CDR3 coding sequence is TGTGCCAGCAGCCTGCTAGCGGGGGGGTACAATGAGCAGTTCTTC.